The clone carrying this T cell receptor beta chain came up many times. Its specificity is unknown. The data are from a study of naive and memory T cell subsets. Overall study findings and caveats: Over 95% of naive TCR sequences appeared only once after error correction, unlike memory subsets.

The CDR3 sequence is 17 residues long. CDR1 is SGHNT and CDR2 is YYREEE in the germline V gene (reference sequence). The V segment lost 2 bases and the J segment 4 bases; nucleotides outside the gene matches: 12. Both TRBC1 and TRBC2 were covered by a beta constant-region primer of two equimolar oligonucleotides. A 12-nucleotide UMI and the SP2 primer were added to the cDNA 3' end by oligonucleotide ligation. TCRdb ran MiXCR on the UMI-ligation and nested PCR reads and lists one entry per CDR3 protein. The sample lists around 27,000 distinct CDR3 sequences; roughly 10% were seen once. The source material was effector memory CD4+ T cells from blood. As to subset: effector memory, CD45RA- CD27-. The sequence was obtained from a human donor in good health. V is TRBV5-4 and J is TRBJ2-3; 8 bases map to TRBD2. The DNA of the CDR3 is TGTGCCAGCAGCTTAGCCCCCTCCGGGGGGGCCGCAGATACGCAGTATTTT. Its protein product is CASSLAPSGGAADTQYF.